These 21 T cell receptor beta chains were sequenced from one sample in a study of radiotherapy plus CTLA-4 blockade in lung cancer. Using immunoSEQ multiplex PCR, the repertoire was profiled, and TCRdb retains in-frame clones only, with some absent. This sample yields tens of thousands of clones, of which 70% to 75% are seen a single time; over 12% belongs to the top ten. Sample: peripheral blood, taken from a patient treated with radiotherapy plus ipilimumab. These receptors were obtained from a human donor with non-small cell lung cancer that progressed on radiotherapy plus ipilimumab.

This chain connects TRBV5-1 to TRBJ2-7; 9 bases are a match to TRBD1. Per the germline V gene, CDR1 is SGHRS and CDR2 is YFSETQ. With 1 base clipped from V and 3 bases from J, the junction kept 2 bases outside the gene matches. The CDR3 runs to 14 residues. CDR3 DNA: TGCGCCAGCAGCTTGAGGGGACAGGGCTACGAGCAGTACTTC. Its translation is CASSLRGQGYEQYF. The whole variable domain, filled in from reference TRBV5-1 and TRBJ2-7, reads KAGVTQTPRYLIKTRGQQVTLSCSPISGHRSVSWYQQTPGQGLQFLFEYFSETQRNKGNFPGRFSGRQFSNSRSEMNVSTLELGDSALYLCASSLRGQGYEQYFGPGTRLTVT.

This clone was seen just once. The chain joins TRBV11-2 to TRBJ1-1; D is undetermined. The CDR3 has 13 residues. Germline V gene data show CDR1 as SGHAT and CDR2 as FQNNGV. With 6 bases removed from V and 0 bases from J, the gap between germline ends came to 8 bases. Here the CDR3 DNA reads TGTGCCAGCAGGAGTGTTATGAACACTGAAGCTTTCTTT. Protein: CASRSVMNTEAFF.

V and J are TRBV30 and TRBJ2-5; tentatively, D is TRBD2 (6 bases). V dropped 5 bases and J dropped 0 bases, with 13 bases sitting between them. The CDR3 has 14 residues. Germline V CDR1 and CDR2: GTSNPN, SVGIG (reference sequence). CDR3 sequence (DNA): TGTGCCTGGGCAAAGGCGGGGCACCAAGAGACCCAGTACTTC. Residues: CAWAKAGHQETQYF.

The rearrangement uses TRBV27 and TRBJ2-6; perhaps TRBD2 as D (5 bases). V gave up 3 bases and J gave up 1 base, with 13 bases separating them. CDR1 is MNHEY and CDR2 is SMNVEV in the germline V gene (reference sequence). CDR3 length: 17 amino acids. The CDR3 protein is CASSLRPRGSGANVLTF. CDR3 DNA sequence: TGTGCCAGCAGTTTGCGGCCGCGAGGGTCTGGGGCCAACGTCCTGACTTTC.

This clone appeared a single time. The chain couples TRBV9 to TRBJ2-2; TRBD2 matches 9 bases. CDR1 is SGDLS and CDR2 is YYNGEE in the germline V gene. V lost 4 bases and J lost 2; bases outside the gene matches: 15. CDR3 length: 19 amino acids. In DNA form, the CDR3 reads TGTGCCAGCAGCCCGCGGGAGGGGGCGAGGACCCCAAACACCGGGGAGCTGTTTTTT. The encoded protein is CASSPREGARTPNTGELFF. Full variable domain (missing parts from reference TRBV9 and TRBJ2-2): DSGVTQTPKHLITATGQRVTLRCSPRSGDLSVYWYQQSLDQGLQFLIQYYNGEERAKGNILERFSAQQFPDLHSELNLSSLELGDSALYFCASSPREGARTPNTGELFFGEGSRLTVL.

The V gene is TRBV2, the J gene TRBJ1-6, with 11 bases lining up with TRBD1. The trim removed 8 bases at V and 11 bases at J, leaving 8 bases unmatched. Germline V CDR1 and CDR2: SNHLY, FYNNEI. This CDR3 has 14 residues. Written as DNA, the CDR3 is TGTGCCAGCCGGCGGACAGGGGGCGAAGCACCCCTCCACTTT. Translating gives CASRRTGGEAPLHF. Supplemented by reference TRBV2 and TRBJ1-6, the full variable domain reads EPEVTQTPSHQVTQMGQEVILRCVPISNHLYFYWYRQILGQKVEFLVSFYNNEISEKSEIFDDQFSVERPDGSNFTLKIRSTKLEDSAMYFCASRRTGGEAPLHFGNGTRLTVT.

The chain is built from TRBV5-1 and TRBJ1-1; 9 positions match TRBD1. The CDR3 is 14 amino acids. The germline CDR1 and CDR2 sequences are SGHRS and YFSETQ. The trim removed 0 bases at V and 7 bases at J, leaving 4 bases unmatched. CDR3 nucleotides: TGCGCCAGCAGCTTGGACAGGGGGCTCGATGAAGCTTTCTTT. This encodes CASSLDRGLDEAFF.

The chain is built from TRBV28 and TRBJ1-3; the D is unclear. CDR3 length: 14 amino acids. Looked up from germline, CDR1 is MDHEN and CDR2 is SYDVKM. V dropped 8 bases and J dropped 7 bases, with 18 bases sitting between them. Written as DNA, the CDR3 is TGTGCCAGCGCAGGAGAGGGATTCGGGAACACCATATATTTT. Translating gives CASAGEGFGNTIYF.

The chain carries TRBV7-8 and TRBJ1-1; D uncertain. The CDR3 is 12 amino acids. Per germline, CDR1 SGHVS and CDR2 FQNEAQ. V was cut by 3 bases and J by 5 bases, with 7 bases left in between. CDR3 DNA: TGTGCCAGCAGCTTGCGGTGGACTGAAGCTTTCTTT. This gives the protein CASSLRWTEAFF.

The chain carries TRBV2 and TRBJ2-1, with 13 bases aligning to TRBD2. The trim removed 3 bases at V and 15 bases at J, leaving 17 bases unmatched. The CDR3 totals 17 residues. Per germline, CDR1 SNHLY and CDR2 FYNNEI. The CDR3 region is CASSEEAIGLAGVAGFF. The CDR3 DNA reads TGTGCCAGCAGTGAGGAGGCCATAGGACTAGCGGGAGTAGCGGGGTTCTTC.

The rearrangement joins TRBV2 to TRBJ1-1; the match to TRBD1 covers 9 bases. Per germline, CDR1 SNHLY and CDR2 FYNNEI. CDR3 length: 13 amino acids. The trim removed 5 bases at V and 3 bases at J, leaving 1 base unmatched. In DNA, the CDR3 is TGTGCCAGCAGTCGGGACAGGGACACTGAAGCTTTCTTT. This sequence encodes CASSRDRDTEAFF.

V and J are TRBV5-1 and TRBJ2-1; D not certain. Germline CDR1 is SGHRS and CDR2 is YFSETQ. Between the trimmed V and J ends, which lost 2 bases and 4 bases, there was a span of 16 bases. This CDR3 is 16 amino acids long. The CDR3 coding sequence is TGCGCCAGCAGCTTAGGTCTGATGCGAGATTACAATGAGCAGTTCTTC. It yields the protein CASSLGLMRDYNEQFF.

This clone was detected a few times. This chain connects TRBV5-6 to TRBJ1-1; D not certain. Trimming took off 0 bases at V and 5 bases at J, with 14 bases between the two ends. The CDR3 has 15 residues. Germline V CDR1 and CDR2: SGHDT, YYEEEE. The CDR3 region is CASSLDVGDGTEAFF. In nucleotides, the CDR3 is TGTGCCAGCAGCTTGGATGTGGGTGATGGAACTGAAGCTTTCTTT.

Worth noting for this clone: Other DNA sequences in this specimen translate into the identical CDR3. V and J are TRBV7-3 and TRBJ2-5; possibly TRBD1 for D (5 bases). V dropped 5 bases and J dropped 1 base, with 11 bases sitting between them. Germline V gives CDR1 SGHTA, CDR2 FQGTGA. This CDR3 contains 14 residues. Written as DNA, the CDR3 is TGTGCCAGCAGCCCCACAGGTCTCCAAGAGACCCAGTACTTC. It encodes CASSPTGLQETQYF.

The J gene is TRBJ1-5, the V gene TRBV11-2; weak D call: TRBD1 (6 bases). The germline gives CDR1 SGHAT, CDR2 FQNNGV. This CDR3 region has 14 residues. Trimming shortened V by 5 bases and J by 5 bases, and 13 bases separated the two germline ends. The CDR3 spells CASSDRGGDQPQHF. The CDR3 nucleotides read TGTGCCAGCAGCGATCGAGGGGGGGATCAGCCCCAGCATTTT.

The gene calls are TRBV7-2 and TRBJ1-2; D remains ambiguous. The V gene's germline CDR1 is SGHTA and CDR2 FQGNSA. Between the trimmed V and J ends, which lost 4 bases and 4 bases, there was a span of 7 bases. The CDR3 contains 12 residues. CDR3 sequence (DNA): TGTGCCAGCAGCTGGGAGGGCTATGGCTACACCTTC. Amino acids: CASSWEGYGYTF.

The genes are TRBV27 and TRBJ2-5; 8 bases are shared with TRBD1. The V gene end was trimmed by 4 bases and the J gene end by 2 bases; junction bases not matched to a gene: 0. CDR3 length: 13 residues. The germline gives CDR1 MNHEY, CDR2 SMNVEV (reference sequence). The CDR3 loop reads CASSYRGQETQYF. The CDR3 coding sequence is TGTGCCAGCAGTTACAGGGGGCAAGAGACCCAGTACTTC.

The chain joins TRBV11-3 to TRBJ2-7, with 8 bases matching TRBD1. V shed 3 bases, J shed 4 bases, and the junction held 5 bases outside the gene matches. The germline CDR1 and CDR2 sequences are SGHNT and YENEEA. This CDR3 spans 14 amino acids. As DNA, the CDR3 is TGTGCCAGCAGCTTGGACAGGGCTTCGTACGAGCAGTACTTC. It codes for CASSLDRASYEQYF.

This chain links TRBV6-4 with TRBJ2-3; D perhaps matches TRBD2 (6 bases). The CDR3 length is 15 residues. The germline V and J ends were trimmed by 0 bases and 4 bases, with 11 bases remaining between them. Germline CDR1 reads MRHNA; CDR2 reads SNTAGT. In DNA, the CDR3 is TGTGCCAGCAGTGACTCACCGGGAGAGGCAGATACGCAGTATTTT. Translated, it gives CASSDSPGEADTQYF.

A few counts support this clone. The chain has TRBV2 and TRBJ2-2; D call uncertain. Per germline, CDR1 SNHLY and CDR2 FYNNEI. This CDR3 is built from 15 residues. V was trimmed by 6 bases and J by 4 bases, leaving 15 bases between them. DNA of the CDR3: TGTGCCAGCAGGTGGACGGCCTTGGGCACCGGGGAGCTGTTTTTT. Protein: CASRWTALGTGELFF.

The chain has TRBV2 and TRBJ2-5; D unclear. The length of the CDR3 is 12 residues. The V end lost 8 bases, the J end lost 0 bases, and 7 bases lay between the germline ends. The V gene's germline CDR1 is SNHLY and CDR2 FYNNEI. This CDR3 is CASGQYQETQYF. CDR3 bases: TGTGCCAGCGGGCAGTACCAAGAGACCCAGTACTTC.